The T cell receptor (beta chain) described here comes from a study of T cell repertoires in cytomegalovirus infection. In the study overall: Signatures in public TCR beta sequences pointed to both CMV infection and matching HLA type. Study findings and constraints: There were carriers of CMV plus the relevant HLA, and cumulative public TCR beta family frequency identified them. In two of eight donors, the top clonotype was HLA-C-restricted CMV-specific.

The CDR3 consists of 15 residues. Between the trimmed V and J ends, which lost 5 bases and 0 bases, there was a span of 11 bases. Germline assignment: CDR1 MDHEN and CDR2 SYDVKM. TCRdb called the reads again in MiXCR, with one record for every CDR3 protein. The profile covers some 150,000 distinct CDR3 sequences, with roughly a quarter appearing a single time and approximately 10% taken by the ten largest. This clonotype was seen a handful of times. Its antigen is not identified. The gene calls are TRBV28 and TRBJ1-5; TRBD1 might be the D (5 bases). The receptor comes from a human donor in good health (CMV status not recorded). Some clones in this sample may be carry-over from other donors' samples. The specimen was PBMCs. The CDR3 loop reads CASSRQPYSNQPQHF. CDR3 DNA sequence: TGTGCCAGCAGTCGACAGCCTTATAGCAATCAGCCCCAGCATTTT.